One sample yielded the 23 T cell receptor beta chains listed below, sequenced in a study of neurological immune-mediated disorders. TCRdb processed the 5' RACE reads anew with MiXCR; each CDR3 protein has one entry. The repertoire includes about 36,000 distinct CDR3 sequences, 9% to 12% of them detected once, and approximately 6.9% sits in the top ten. Material for sequencing was PBMCs. The receptors originated from a woman under 40 with HTLV-1-associated myelopathy (HAM/TSP).

The chain has TRBV7-8 and TRBJ1-5, with a possible D match to TRBD1 (5 bases). Germline V gene sequence: CDR1 SGHVS, CDR2 FQNEAQ. The CDR3 is 15 residues long. V shed 4 bases and J shed 5 bases, with 15 bases lying between them. The CDR3 reads CASSSNRGLDQPQHF. CDR3 nucleotides: TGTGCCAGCAGCTCGAATAGGGGACTAGATCAGCCCCAGCATTTT.

At least ten counts were recorded for this clonotype. V and J are TRBV20-1 and TRBJ1-4; a weak D match, TRBD1 (5 bases). This CDR3 spans 13 amino acids. Germline values: CDR1 DFQATT, CDR2 SNEGSKA (reference sequence). V gave up 6 bases and J gave up 3 bases, with 11 bases separating them. The DNA for the CDR3 is TGCAGTGCATACCGGGGGTCTAATGAAAAACTGTTTTTT. Translation: CSAYRGSNEKLFF.

This clonotype was seen at least ten times. The chain employs TRBV5-8 and TRBJ1-3, with unresolved D. The length of the CDR3 is 17 residues. The V end was cut by 4 bases, the J end by 1 base, with 18 bases between. Germline CDR1 is SGHTS and CDR2 is YDEGEE. CDR3 coding DNA: TGTGCCAGCAGCGAGGTGGTGGGCACAAGGTCTGGAAACACCATATATTTT. It yields the protein CASSEVVGTRSGNTIYF.

This clonotype was detected many times. Mismatch with germline at one junction end may stem from a read error. CDR3 protein: CASTLSGQGLIDTQYF. As DNA, the CDR3 is TGCGCCAGCACCTTGTCGGGACAGGGGTTGATAGATACGCAGTATTTT. V and J are TRBV5-1 and TRBJ2-3; 10 nucleotides agree with TRBD1. CDR1 is SGHRS and CDR2 is YFSETQ in the germline V gene. CDR3 size: 16 residues.

There are many counts of this clonotype. The CDR3 here is CASSLTDSNTEAFF. For the CDR3, the DNA is TGTGCCAGCAGCTTGACCGATTCTAACACTGAAGCTTTCTTT. The rearrangement joins TRBV7-9 to TRBJ1-1; D is unresolved. CDR3 size: 14 residues. The V end was cut by 3 bases, the J end by 2 bases, with 10 bases between. Germline assignment: CDR1 SEHNR and CDR2 FQNEAQ (reference sequence).

This clonotype has a count of ten or more. J is TRBJ2-3 and V is TRBV6-6; D unresolved. V was pared by 6 bases and J by 3 bases, with 7 bases between. CDR3 size: 12 residues. Germline V gene lookup returns CDR1 MNHNY and CDR2 SVGAGI (reference sequence). The CDR3 DNA follows: TGTGCCAGCAGGGATGGGACAGATACGCAGTATTTT. This translates into CASRDGTDTQYF.

In this sample, this clonotype turned up many times. The chain has TRBV11-2 and TRBJ2-7; no clear D gene. V lost 4 bases to trimming and J lost 2 bases, with 6 bases between them. CDR1 SGHAT and CDR2 FQNNGV come from the germline V gene. The CDR3 extends over 12 amino acids. The CDR3 here is CASSSRPYEQYF. CDR3 in DNA: TGTGCCAGCAGCTCCCGACCCTACGAGCAGTACTTC.

This clonotype was observed many times. The CDR3 DNA follows: TGCGCCAGCAGCCTAGCGGACAGGGATGAAGCTGAAGCTTTCTTT. It yields the protein CASSLADRDEAEAFF. The gene calls are TRBV5-1 and TRBJ1-1; 8 bases line up with TRBD1. Germline CDR1 and CDR2: SGHRS and YFSETQ. V lost 4 bases, J lost 6 bases, and 11 bases stayed unmatched. The CDR3 length is 15 residues.

In its sample, this clonotype was seen many times. The chain recombines TRBV3-1 with TRBJ2-1, with TRBD1 matching over 8 bases. The germline gives CDR1 LGHDT, CDR2 YNNKEL (reference sequence). V dropped 0 bases and J dropped 4; count of bases not matched to a gene: 11. The CDR3 is 18 residues long. In nucleotides, the CDR3 is TGTGCCAGCAGCCAAGATGGTGGCGGGACAGGACGTTACAATGAGCAGTTCTTC. Amino acid sequence: CASSQDGGGTGRYNEQFF.

This clonotype was seen ten or more times. The chain recombines TRBV20-1 with TRBJ2-3; D is possibly TRBD2 (5 bases). The ends were cut back, 0 bases at V and 4 bases at J, with 14 bases in the middle. Germline V gene data show CDR1 as DFQATT and CDR2 as SNEGSKA (reference sequence). This CDR3 comprises 15 residues. CDR3 in DNA: TGCAGTGCTAGAGATGAAGGGCGGGTGGCAGATACGCAGTATTTT. Translated: CSARDEGRVADTQYF.

At least ten counts were recorded for this clonotype. V usage is TRBV5-1 and J usage is TRBJ1-3; D is uncertain. The CDR3 loop spans 17 amino acids. Germline-derived CDR1 and CDR2 are SGHRS and YFSETQ. V gave up 0 bases and J gave up 0 bases, with 13 bases separating them. CDR3 DNA: TGCGCCAGCAGCTTGGGGGGTCTCCCGTTCTCTGGAAACACCATATATTTT. Its protein product is CASSLGGLPFSGNTIYF.

This clonotype was found a few times. This chain uses TRBV7-9 with TRBJ2-7, with D maybe TRBD2 (6 bases). Trimming pared 3 bases from V and 11 bases from J, leaving 17 bases between. From germline, CDR1 is SEHNR and CDR2 FQNEAQ (reference sequence). The CDR3 sequence is 13 residues long. The CDR3 bases are TGTGCCAGCAGCTTGGAACTCACTAGCAAGAAGTACTTC. Encoded protein: CASSLELTSKKYF.

A note on this clonotype: The germline gene is not matched at one end of the junction; a read error may be the cause. The rearrangement links TRBV20-1 to TRBJ2-7, with unresolved D. This CDR3 is 12 amino acids long. Germline V gene sequence: CDR1 DFQATT, CDR2 SNEGSKA (reference sequence). CDR3 in DNA: TGCAGTGCGCAGGTAGAATCCTATGAGCAGTACTTC. This codes for CSAQVESYEQYF.

This clonotype was seen at least ten times. This chain links TRBV20-1 with TRBJ1-1, with unresolved D. V was cut by 6 bases and J by 7 bases, with 9 bases left in between. CDR3 size: 10 residues. Per the germline V gene, CDR1 is DFQATT and CDR2 is SNEGSKA (reference sequence). For the CDR3, the DNA is TGCAGTGCGGTGGTGGATGAAGCTTTCTTT. It yields the protein CSAVVDEAFF.

This clonotype was picked up many times. The chain uses TRBV20-1 and TRBJ2-1; no definite D call. Trimming took off 0 bases at V and 3 bases at J, with 0 bases between the two ends. The CDR3 consists of 11 residues. CDR1 is DFQATT and CDR2 is SNEGSKA in the germline V gene (reference sequence). DNA for the CDR3: TGCAGTGCTAGAGACTACAATGAGCAGTTCTTC. This encodes CSARDYNEQFF.

At least ten counts were recorded for this clonotype. The chain combines TRBV5-1 with TRBJ1-1, with TRBD1 as a possible D gene (5 bases). Trimming removed 7 bases at V and 0 bases at J, with 16 bases between. The germline V gene has CDR1 SGHRS and CDR2 YFSETQ. The length of the CDR3 is 15 residues. This CDR3 reads CASSSGYPLNTEAFF. The CDR3 DNA is TGCGCCAGCTCATCAGGGTATCCCCTGAACACTGAAGCTTTCTTT.

This clonotype has only a few counts. The gene calls are TRBV2 and TRBJ1-2, with 7 bases matching TRBD1. CDR3 size: 13 residues. The J segment lost 2 bases and the V segment lost 7 bases, leaving 4 bases of the junction unmatched. Germline loops: CDR1 SNHLY, CDR2 FYNNEI. CDR3 sequence reads: CASIQGQNYGYTF. In DNA, the CDR3 is TGTGCCAGCATTCAGGGACAGAACTATGGCTACACCTTC.

The chain uses TRBV7-8 and TRBJ1-1; D remains unclear. V gave up 2 bases and J gave up 4 bases, with 14 bases separating them. The CDR3 runs 15 residues. Germline loops: CDR1 SGHVS, CDR2 FQNEAQ. The chain's CDR3 is CASSLNPAGFTEAFF. The CDR3 bases are TGTGCCAGCAGCTTAAATCCTGCTGGGTTCACTGAAGCTTTCTTT.

This clonotype was counted ten times or more. This chain links TRBV6-6 with TRBJ2-1, with 9 bases matching TRBD1. The germline CDR1 and CDR2 sequences are MNHNY and SVGAGI (reference sequence). The CDR3 extends over 18 amino acids. V was clipped by 0 bases and J by 7 bases; unmatched bases: 13. The CDR3 region has the DNA TGTGCCAGCAGTTACTCGATAACAGGGGGCAGCCTAGGGAATGAGCAGTTCTTC. Translating it yields CASSYSITGGSLGNEQFF.

This clonotype was counted many times. The chain joins TRBV20-1 to TRBJ1-2; D unclear. Trimming took 1 base from V and 7 from J, leaving 13 bases between them. CDR1 is DFQATT, CDR2 SNEGSKA, per germline (reference sequence). The CDR3 is 13 amino acids. The CDR3 loop is CSARGRTRGGYTF. As DNA, the CDR3 is TGCAGTGCTAGAGGCCGGACCAGAGGTGGCTACACCTTC.

Ten or more counts support this clonotype. The CDR3 reads CASSKGGWTSFPDTQYF. The CDR3 nucleotides are TGCGCCAGCAGCAAGGGAGGCTGGACTAGTTTCCCAGATACGCAGTATTTT. J is TRBJ2-3 and V is TRBV5-1; TRBD2 matches 7 bases. Germline trimming cut 4 bases from V and 4 bases from J; bases unmatched to any gene: 15. This CDR3 comprises 17 residues. Germline V CDR1 and CDR2: SGHRS, YFSETQ.

This clonotype was observed at least ten times. This rearrangement joins TRBV6-5 to TRBJ1-3; D is unresolved. With 9 bases removed from V and 4 bases from J, the gap between germline ends came to 19 bases. The CDR3 sequence is 15 residues long. Germline assignment: CDR1 MNHEY and CDR2 SVGAGI. CDR3 DNA sequence: TGTGCCAGTTCTCGGGAGGGAGGGAGCGGAAACACCATATATTTT. It is translated as CASSREGGSGNTIYF.

Ten or more counts support this clonotype. The genes are TRBV2 and TRBJ2-7; tentatively, D is TRBD1 or TRBD2 (5 bases each). The CDR3 spans 13 residues. Per germline, CDR1 SNHLY and CDR2 FYNNEI. Trimming pared 6 bases from V and 6 bases from J, leaving 15 bases between. The CDR3 loop is CASSKRQGAEQYF. The CDR3 nucleotides are TGTGCCAGCAGCAAGCGGCAGGGTGCCGAGCAGTACTTC. Supplemented by reference TRBV2 and TRBJ2-7, the full variable domain reads EPEVTQTPSHQVTQMGQEVILRCVPISNHLYFYWYRQILGQKVEFLVSFYNNEISEKSEIFDDQFSVERPDGSNFTLKIRSTKLEDSAMYFCASSKRQGAEQYFGPGTRLTVT.